One TCR beta chain is described in this entry. Template material for amplifying TCR beta CDR3 regions consisted of RNA transcripts. Initially, a first-round RT-PCR of the TCR CDR3 employed the HTBI primer set. TCRdb ran MiXCR on the multiplex PCR reads and lists one entry per CDR3 protein. The repertoire consists of 500,000 to 800,000 distinct CDR3 sequences, with roughly 45% occurring once and the leading ten covering about 7.7%. The data stem from a study of T cells in Graves' hyperthyroidism and ophthalmopathy. CDR3 length equals 16 residues. With 5 bases clipped from V and 7 bases from J, the junction kept 9 bases outside the gene matches.

V and J are TRBV12-3 or TRBV12-4 and TRBJ1-6, with 9 bases matching TRBD1. This receptor was taken from an adult man with Graves' disease, either hyperthyroidism or ophthalmopathy (not recorded which). The specimen sequenced was peripheral blood or thyroid tissue (not recorded which). The CDR3 coding sequence is TGTGCCAGCAGTCCCCCAACCGGGACAGGGAATTCACCCCTCCACTTT. This sequence encodes CASSPPTGTGNSPLHF.